These 20 T cell receptor beta chains share one sample of origin, sequenced in a study of T cell repertoires in cytomegalovirus infection. TCRdb re-analysed the reads in MiXCR, keeping a single row per CDR3 protein. The sample has some 280,000 distinct CDR3 sequences, roughly 13% seen once. Sequencing was performed on PBMCs. These receptors were taken from a human donor in good health (CMV status not recorded). Some clones in this sample may be carry-over from other donors' samples.

This clonotype appeared a few times. The rearrangement joins TRBV6-2 or TRBV6-3 to TRBJ2-1, with 14 nucleotides matching TRBD2. With 2 bases clipped from V and 9 bases from J, the junction kept 6 bases outside the gene matches. Germline CDR1 reads MNHEY; CDR2 reads SVGEGT. This CDR3 is built from 16 residues. The CDR3 sequence is CASSYAGLAGVTEQFF. CDR3 DNA: TGTGCCAGCAGTTACGCGGGACTAGCGGGAGTCACTGAGCAGTTCTTC.

This clonotype showed up many times. This chain uses TRBV15 with TRBJ1-2; no reliable D call. V shed 3 bases and J shed 6 bases, with 14 bases lying between them. Looked up from germline, CDR1 is LNHNV and CDR2 is YYDKDF (reference sequence). This CDR3 is 14 amino acids long. As DNA, the CDR3 is TGTGCCACCAGCAGCGAGTCGTATTTCAATGGCTACACCTTC. Protein sequence: CATSSESYFNGYTF.

This clonotype was counted between two and nine times. The rearrangement joins TRBV20-1 to TRBJ1-1; 7 nucleotides align to TRBD1. The CDR3 contains 14 residues. V dropped 1 base and J dropped 3; count of bases not matched to a gene: 5. CDR1 is DFQATT, CDR2 SNEGSKA, per germline (reference sequence). CDR3 loop: CSARASRGHTEAFF. For the CDR3, the DNA is TGCAGTGCTAGAGCGTCAAGGGGGCACACTGAAGCTTTCTTT.

This clonotype occurred a few times. The genes are TRBV10-3 and TRBJ2-7; tentatively, D is TRBD1 or TRBD2 (6 bases each). The CDR3 sequence is 14 residues long. Germline V gives CDR1 ENHRY, CDR2 SYGVKD. V lost 4 bases and J lost 2, with 12 bases in between. The CDR3 bases are TGTGCCATCAGTGTCGGGGGCCTTCCCTACGAGCAGTACTTC. This encodes CAISVGGLPYEQYF.

Comments on this clonotype: At one end the junction does not follow the germline gene, possibly because of a read error. The genes are TRBV7-7 and TRBJ2-2; no firm D call. The germline V gene encodes CDR1 SSHAT and CDR2 FNYEAQ (reference sequence). The CDR3 has 18 amino acids. The DNA of the CDR3 is TGTGCTAGCAGCTTAGTCCCTCCGAGTCCGGAGTACACCGGGGAGCTGTTTTTT. Translation: CASSLVPPSPEYTGELFF.

A word on this clonotype: One junction end does not reproduce the germline sequence, and a read error may be involved. This chain links TRBV2 with TRBJ2-4; D is possibly TRBD2 (6 bases). The CDR3 is made up of 13 amino acids. Germline CDR1 and CDR2: SNHLY and FYNNEI. The CDR3, as DNA: TGTGCCAGCACGGGGGTAGCAAAAAACATGCAGTACTTC. It translates to CASTGVAKNMQYF.

This clonotype was found many times. This chain joins TRBV6-2 or TRBV6-3 and TRBJ2-7; D ambiguous. Trimming took 0 bases from V and 3 from J, leaving 21 bases between them. CDR1 and CDR2 (germline): MNHEY, SVGEGT. There are 18 residues in the CDR3. CDR3 sequence: CASSYSFASTNLGYEQYF. The CDR3, as DNA: TGTGCCAGCAGTTACTCGTTTGCGTCGACAAACCTTGGCTACGAGCAGTACTTC.

This clonotype came up many times. The rearrangement uses TRBV6-2 or TRBV6-3 and TRBJ1-5; unclear D gene. V lost 3 bases, J lost 4 bases, and 7 bases lay in between. The CDR3 has 13 amino acids. From germline, CDR1 is MNHEY and CDR2 SVGEGT. The DNA of the CDR3 is TGTGCCAGCAGTTATACGGAGAATCAGCCCCAGCATTTT. Amino acids: CASSYTENQPQHF.

This chain joins TRBV7-9 and TRBJ1-2, with 9 bases fitting TRBD1. Germline CDR1 reads SEHNR; CDR2 reads FQNEAQ (reference sequence). V shed 5 bases and J 6 bases; nucleotides not matched to a gene: 10. The CDR3 extends over 15 amino acids. In DNA, the CDR3 is TGTGCCAGCAGCCTACTAGACAGGGGGTCTGATGGCTACACCTTC. It is translated as CASSLLDRGSDGYTF. The full variable domain, with the rest looked up from reference TRBV7-9 and TRBJ1-2, is DTGVSQNPRHKITKRGQNVTFRCDPISEHNRLYWYRQTLGQGPEFLTYFQNEAQLEKSRLLSDRFSAERPKGSFSTLEIQRTEQGDSAMYLCASSLLDRGSDGYTFGSGTRLTVV.

The table lists this clonotype with many counts. The V gene is TRBV2, the J gene TRBJ2-7; 11 bases align to TRBD2. Losses at the gene ends were 8 bases for V and 6 bases for J; bases not matched to a gene: 9. This CDR3 spans 14 amino acids. Germline V lookup: CDR1 SNHLY, CDR2 FYNNEI. The CDR3 is CASSGTSGSTEQYF. CDR3 nucleotides: TGTGCCAGCTCCGGGACTAGCGGCTCCACCGAGCAGTACTTC.

This clonotype was detected only a few times. The chain recombines TRBV5-6 with TRBJ2-5, with a weak D call TRBD2 (6 bases). This CDR3 region has 17 residues. Germline assignment: CDR1 SGHDT and CDR2 YYEEEE. Trimming pared 3 bases from V and 9 bases from J, leaving 27 bases between. CDR3 in amino acids: CASSSFRAGLVLEAQYF. The CDR3 bases are TGTGCCAGCAGCTCCTTCCGGGCGGGACTCGTGCTGGAGGCCCAGTACTTC.

This clonotype appeared a few times. Germline and junction disagree at one end, which may indicate a read error. V and J are TRBV19 and TRBJ2-1; TRBD2 agrees at 10 bases. Germline V gene lookup returns CDR1 LNHDA and CDR2 SQIVND (reference sequence). The CDR3 sequence is 12 residues long. The CDR3: CASRIAGGLQFF. DNA of the CDR3: TGTGCCAGTAGGATAGCGGGGGGTCTGCAGTTCTTC.

This clonotype was counted only a few times. J is TRBJ1-1 and V is TRBV14; perhaps TRBD1 as D (5 bases). The CDR3 has 15 residues. Trimming cost V 4 bases and J 5 bases, with 17 bases left between them. CDR1 SGHDN and CDR2 FVKESK come from the germline V gene. CDR3 sequence (DNA): TGTGCCAGCAGCCGCCGGGGAGGGGCCGGGACTGAAGCTTTCTTT. This gives the protein CASSRRGGAGTEAFF.

The rearrangement links TRBV4-1 to TRBJ1-2; D is uncertain. Germline V gene sequence: CDR1 MGHRA, CDR2 YSYEKL. This CDR3 has 15 amino acids. V lost 0 bases to trimming and J lost 4 bases, with 12 bases between them. CDR3 sequence: CASSQDAQEFYGYTF. The CDR3 nucleotides read TGCGCCAGCAGCCAAGACGCTCAGGAGTTCTATGGCTACACCTTC.

This clonotype was seen many times. The chain links TRBV7-2 to TRBJ1-1, with D unresolved. The length of the CDR3 is 16 residues. CDR1 is SGHTA and CDR2 is FQGNSA in the germline V gene. V was shortened by 0 bases and J by 1 base, with 12 bases between the two germline ends. CDR3 sequence reads: CASSLASRTGNTEAFF. The CDR3 DNA reads TGTGCCAGCAGCTTAGCGTCCAGGACCGGGAACACTGAAGCTTTCTTT.

This clonotype was seen at least ten times. V is TRBV20-1 and J is TRBJ1-6; unclear D gene. Germline V CDR1 and CDR2: DFQATT, SNEGSKA (reference sequence). V lost 2 bases and J lost 8, with 13 bases in between. The CDR3 totals 14 residues. CDR3 amino acids: CSARKGVIDSPLHF. CDR3 DNA sequence: TGCAGTGCTAGAAAGGGCGTGATTGATTCACCCCTCCACTTT.

The chain joins TRBV27 to TRBJ1-2; a weak D match, TRBD1 (6 bases). V was trimmed by 2 bases and J by 8 bases, leaving 15 bases between them. Looked up from germline, CDR1 is MNHEY and CDR2 is SMNVEV (reference sequence). The CDR3 runs to 14 residues. CDR3 in DNA: TGTGCCAGCAGTTTAGGGGGGGGGCGTGAAGGCTACACCTTC. This encodes CASSLGGGREGYTF.

This clonotype was detected many times. This chain uses TRBV7-9 with TRBJ2-3, with 9 bases aligning to TRBD2. CDR3 length equals 15 residues. CDR1 SEHNR and CDR2 FQNEAQ come from the germline V gene (reference sequence). The V and J ends lost 7 bases and 6 bases, in that order; junction bases with no gene match: 11. The CDR3 coding sequence is TGTGCCAGCACCTTTGGCGGGAGGGGGGCCGATACGCAGTATTTT. This encodes CASTFGGRGADTQYF. The variable domain in full, with the rest retrieved from reference TRBV7-9 and TRBJ2-3, is DTGVSQNPRHKITKRGQNVTFRCDPISEHNRLYWYRQTLGQGPEFLTYFQNEAQLEKSRLLSDRFSAERPKGSFSTLEIQRTEQGDSAMYLCASTFGGRGADTQYFGPGTRLTVL.

Many counts were recorded for this clonotype. This sequence joins TRBV7-2 and TRBJ1-3; D gene unclear. Looked up from germline, CDR1 is SGHTA and CDR2 is FQGNSA. CDR3 length: 13 residues. V lost 5 bases to trimming and J lost 4 bases, with 9 bases between them. The CDR3 reads CASSLIRGNTIYF. The CDR3 DNA follows: TGTGCCAGCAGCCTTATTAGGGGAAACACCATATATTTT.

This clonotype was counted ten times or more. The V call is TRBV7-9, the J call TRBJ2-2, with TRBD2 matching 8 bases. CDR3 length equals 18 residues. V lost 1 base to trimming and J lost 1 base; unmatched junction nucleotides: 8. Germline V gives CDR1 SEHNR, CDR2 FQNEAQ (reference sequence). The CDR3 DNA sequence: TGTGCCAGCAGCTTAGTCCTAGCGGGCAACCGGAACACCGGGGAGCTGTTTTTT. It is translated as CASSLVLAGNRNTGELFF.